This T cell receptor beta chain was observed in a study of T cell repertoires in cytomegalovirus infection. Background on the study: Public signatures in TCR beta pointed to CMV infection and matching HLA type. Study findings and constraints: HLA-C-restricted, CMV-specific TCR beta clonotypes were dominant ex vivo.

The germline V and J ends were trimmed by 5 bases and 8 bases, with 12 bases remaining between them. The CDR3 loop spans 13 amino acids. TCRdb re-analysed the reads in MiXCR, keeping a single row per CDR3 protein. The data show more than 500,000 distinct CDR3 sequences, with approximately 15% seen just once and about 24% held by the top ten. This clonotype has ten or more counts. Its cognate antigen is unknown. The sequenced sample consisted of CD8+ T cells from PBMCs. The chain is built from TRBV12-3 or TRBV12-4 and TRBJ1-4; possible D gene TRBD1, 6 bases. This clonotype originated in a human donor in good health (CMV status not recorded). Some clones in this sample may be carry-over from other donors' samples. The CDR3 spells CASSQGSWEKLFF. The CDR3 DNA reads TGTGCCAGCAGTCAGGGGAGTTGGGAAAAACTGTTTTTT.